Listed below are T cell receptor beta chains from one sample, sequenced in a study of cytomegalovirus exposure and HLA in healthy donors. The table came from immunoSEQ multiplex PCR; TCRdb's copy has only in-frame clones and leaves some out. The sample records some 170,000 clones, 80% being singletons. Specimen: PBMCs. The receptors were gathered from a woman between 50 and 59 years old in good health and CMV-seronegative. Each CDR3 is given with its conserved first and last residue. A D gene is named only where the DNA matches it firmly. A row's size may be missing; if present it is once, few, many or a size class.

d_call,clone_size,v_call,j_call,cdr3_aa,cdr3_nt
NA,NA,TRBV19,TRBJ1-2,CASTDYDRVHGYTF,TGTGCCAGTACCGATTACGACAGAGTCCATGGCTACACCTTC
NA,once,TRBV4-3,TRBJ2-7,CASSQHPDGRSYEQYF,TGCGCCAGCAGCCAGCATCCAGATGGCCGCTCCTACGAGCAGTACTTC
TRBD2,NA,TRBV28,TRBJ2-3,CASSPSLPYGLAAGGRTQYF,TGTGCCAGCAGCCCAAGTTTACCGTACGGACTAGCCGCCGGGGGGAGGACGCAGTATTTT
NA,NA,TRBV29-1,TRBJ1-5,CSVEYSSNQPQHF,TGCAGCGTTGAATACTCCAGCAATCAGCCCCAGCATTTT
NA,NA,TRBV28,TRBJ1-2,CASRIGQSSYGYTF,TGTGCCAGCAGGATTGGACAGTCTAGCTATGGCTACACCTTC
NA,NA,TRBV4-3,TRBJ1-2,CASSQDRHSLYGYTF,TGCGCCAGCAGCCAAGATCGCCACTCACTCTATGGCTACACCTTC
NA,once,TRBV28,TRBJ1-5,CASNHRGEGDHQPQHF,TGTGCCAGCAACCATAGGGGGGAGGGGGACCATCAGCCCCAGCATTTT
TRBD2,NA,TRBV13,TRBJ2-1,CASSSSGRGGQFF,TGTGCCAGCAGCAGTAGTGGCCGGGGGGGGCAGTTCTTC
TRBD2,NA,TRBV7-7,TRBJ2-5,CASSLGPAGGRETQYF,TGTGCCAGCAGCTTAGGTCCAGCGGGGGGGCGAGAGACCCAGTACTTC
NA,NA,TRBV7-2,TRBJ2-1,CASSLGATYNEQFF,TGTGCCAGCAGCTTGGGAGCGACATACAATGAGCAGTTCTTC